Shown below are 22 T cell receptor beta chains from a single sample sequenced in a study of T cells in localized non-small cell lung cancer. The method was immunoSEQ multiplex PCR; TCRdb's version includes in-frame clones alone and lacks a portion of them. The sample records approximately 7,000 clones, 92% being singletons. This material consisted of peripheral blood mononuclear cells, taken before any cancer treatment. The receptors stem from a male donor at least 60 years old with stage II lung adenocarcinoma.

The chain's CDR3 is CASRSASGQAYEKLFF. Here the CDR3 DNA reads TGCGCCAGCAGGAGCGCCTCGGGCCAAGCCTACGAAAAACTGTTTTTT. The rearrangement links TRBV5-1 to TRBJ1-4, with D unclear. CDR3 size: 16 residues. The V and J ends lost 5 bases and 8 bases respectively, with 22 bases between them. Germline values: CDR1 SGHRS, CDR2 YFSETQ. Looking up the rest from reference TRBV5-1 and TRBJ1-4 gives the full variable domain: KAGVTQTPRYLIKTRGQQVTLSCSPISGHRSVSWYQQTPGQGLQFLFEYFSETQRNKGNFPGRFSGRQFSNSRSEMNVSTLELGDSALYLCASRSASGQAYEKLFFGSGTQLSVL.

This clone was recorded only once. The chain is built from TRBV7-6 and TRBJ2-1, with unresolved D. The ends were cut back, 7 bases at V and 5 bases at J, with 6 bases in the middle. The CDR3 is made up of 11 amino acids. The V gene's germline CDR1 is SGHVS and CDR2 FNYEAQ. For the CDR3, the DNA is TGTGCCAGCACCACGAACAATGAGCAGTTCTTC. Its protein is CASTTNNEQFF.

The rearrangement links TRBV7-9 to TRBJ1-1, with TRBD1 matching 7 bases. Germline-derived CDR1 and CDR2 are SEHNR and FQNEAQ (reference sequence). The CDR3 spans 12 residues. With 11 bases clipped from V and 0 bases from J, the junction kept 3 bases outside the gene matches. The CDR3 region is CAGDSMNTEAFF. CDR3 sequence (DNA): TGTGCCGGGGACAGCATGAACACTGAAGCTTTCTTT.

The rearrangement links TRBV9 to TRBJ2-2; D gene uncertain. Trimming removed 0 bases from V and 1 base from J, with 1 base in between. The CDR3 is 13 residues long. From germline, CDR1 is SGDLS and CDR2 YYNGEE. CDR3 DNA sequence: TGTGCCAGCAGCGTAGAGAACACCGGGGAGCTGTTTTTT. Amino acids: CASSVENTGELFF.

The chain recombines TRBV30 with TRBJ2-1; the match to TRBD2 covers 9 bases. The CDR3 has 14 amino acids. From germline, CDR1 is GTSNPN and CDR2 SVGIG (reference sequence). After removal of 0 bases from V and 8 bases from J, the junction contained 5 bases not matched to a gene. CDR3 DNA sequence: TGTGCCTGGAGTGTACGAGCGGGGGGAGATGAGCAGTTCTTC. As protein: CAWSVRAGGDEQFF.

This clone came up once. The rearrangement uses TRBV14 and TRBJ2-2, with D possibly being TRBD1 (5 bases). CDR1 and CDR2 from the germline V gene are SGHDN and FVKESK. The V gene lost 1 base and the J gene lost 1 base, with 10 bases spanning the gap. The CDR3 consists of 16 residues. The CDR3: CASSQVAGLNTGELFF. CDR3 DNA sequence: TGTGCCAGCAGCCAAGTGGCAGGGTTGAACACCGGGGAGCTGTTTTTT. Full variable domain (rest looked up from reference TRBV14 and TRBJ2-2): EAGVTQFPSHSVIEKGQTVTLRCDPISGHDNLYWYRRVMGKEIKFLLHFVKESKQDESGMPNNRFLAERTGGTYSTLKVQPAELEDSGVYFCASSQVAGLNTGELFFGEGSRLTVL.

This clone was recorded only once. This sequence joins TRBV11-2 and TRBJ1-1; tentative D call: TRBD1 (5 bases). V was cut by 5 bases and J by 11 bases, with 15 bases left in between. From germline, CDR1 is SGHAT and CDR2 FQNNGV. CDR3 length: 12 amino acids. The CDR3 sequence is CASSLPTADAFF. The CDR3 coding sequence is TGTGCCAGCAGCCTCCCGACAGCCGACGCTTTCTTT.

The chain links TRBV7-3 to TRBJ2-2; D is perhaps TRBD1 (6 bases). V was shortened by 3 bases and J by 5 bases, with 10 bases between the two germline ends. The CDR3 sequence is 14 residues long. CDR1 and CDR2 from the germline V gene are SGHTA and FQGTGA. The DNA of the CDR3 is TGTGCCAGCAGCTTCACTAGGGGGACCGGGGAGCTGTTTTTT. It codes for CASSFTRGTGELFF.

The CDR3 loop reads CASRRDSGASNQPQHF. Here the CDR3 DNA reads TGTGCCAGTAGAAGGGACTCCGGCGCTAGCAATCAGCCCCAGCATTTT. The chain joins TRBV19 to TRBJ1-5, with D tentatively TRBD1 (5 bases). Germline loops: CDR1 LNHDA, CDR2 SQIVND (reference sequence). The CDR3 consists of 16 residues. Trimming removed 6 bases from V and 0 bases from J, with 15 bases in between. The full variable domain, completed using reference TRBV19 and TRBJ1-5, is DGGITQSPKYLFRKEGQNVTLSCEQNLNHDAMYWYRQDPGQGLRLIYYSQIVNDFQKGDIAEGYSVSREKKESFPLTVTSAQKNPTAFYLCASRRDSGASNQPQHFGDGTRLSIL.

CDR3 protein: CASSQAGLSNQPQHF. CDR3 nucleotides: TGTGCCAGCAGCCAGGCCGGGTTGAGCAATCAGCCCCAGCATTTT. The chain links TRBV7-9 to TRBJ1-5, with D hard to call. The germline CDR1 and CDR2 sequences are SEHNR and FQNEAQ (reference sequence). This CDR3 has 15 residues. Trimming left V 5 bases short and J 1 base short, with 12 bases between.

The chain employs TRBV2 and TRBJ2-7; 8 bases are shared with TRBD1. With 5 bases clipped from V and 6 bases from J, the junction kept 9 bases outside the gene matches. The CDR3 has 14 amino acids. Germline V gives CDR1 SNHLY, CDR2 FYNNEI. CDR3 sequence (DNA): TGTGCCAGCAGTACCAGGGGGCCCGGGGGCGAGCAGTACTTC. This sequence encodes CASSTRGPGGEQYF. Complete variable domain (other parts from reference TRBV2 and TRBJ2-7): EPEVTQTPSHQVTQMGQEVILRCVPISNHLYFYWYRQILGQKVEFLVSFYNNEISEKSEIFDDQFSVERPDGSNFTLKIRSTKLEDSAMYFCASSTRGPGGEQYFGPGTRLTVT.

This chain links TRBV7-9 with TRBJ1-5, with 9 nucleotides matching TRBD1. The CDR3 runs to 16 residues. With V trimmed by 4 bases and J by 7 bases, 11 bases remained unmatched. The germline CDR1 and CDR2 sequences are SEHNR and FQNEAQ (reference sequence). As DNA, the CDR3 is TGTGCCAGCAGCTCCCTCCGGGACAGGGCAGGGCAGCCCCAGCATTTT. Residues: CASSSLRDRAGQPQHF.

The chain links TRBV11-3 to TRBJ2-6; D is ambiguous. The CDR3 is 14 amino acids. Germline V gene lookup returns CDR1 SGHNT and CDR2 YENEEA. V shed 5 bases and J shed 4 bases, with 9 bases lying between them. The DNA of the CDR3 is TGTGCCAGCAGCCCCTCGGCCGGGGCCAACGTCCTGACTTTC. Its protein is CASSPSAGANVLTF.

CDR3 protein: CASSFRQANTEAFF. The DNA of the CDR3 is TGTGCCAGCAGCTTTCGACAGGCGAACACTGAAGCTTTCTTT. The V call is TRBV13, the J call TRBJ1-1; the D gene is possibly TRBD1 (6 bases). V was pared by 3 bases and J by 1 base, with 9 bases between. The CDR3 consists of 14 residues. Germline values: CDR1 PRHDT, CDR2 FYEKMQ (reference sequence).

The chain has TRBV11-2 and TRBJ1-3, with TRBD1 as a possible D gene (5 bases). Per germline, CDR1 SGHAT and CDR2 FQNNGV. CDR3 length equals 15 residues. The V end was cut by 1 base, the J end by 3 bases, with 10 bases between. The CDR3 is CASSLGFDSGNTIYF. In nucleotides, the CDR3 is TGTGCCAGCAGCTTAGGATTCGACAGTGGAAACACCATATATTTT.

The CDR3 loop reads CASSLVGGGLGQPQHF. In nucleotides, the CDR3 is TGTGCCAGCAGCTTAGTTGGCGGGGGTTTAGGGCAGCCCCAGCATTTT. The chain joins TRBV7-8 to TRBJ1-5; weak D call: TRBD1 (5 bases). The V gene lost 1 base and the J gene lost 7 bases, with 17 bases spanning the gap. CDR3 length: 16 amino acids. Germline V gene lookup returns CDR1 SGHVS and CDR2 FQNEAQ.

CDR3 region: CASNPRTQETQYF. CDR3 nucleotide sequence: TGTGCCAGCAACCCCCGAACCCAAGAGACCCAGTACTTC. The chain combines TRBV7-8 with TRBJ2-5; no clear D gene. This CDR3 region has 13 residues. V lost 7 bases to trimming and J lost 1 base, with 10 bases between them. The germline V gene encodes CDR1 SGHVS and CDR2 FQNEAQ.

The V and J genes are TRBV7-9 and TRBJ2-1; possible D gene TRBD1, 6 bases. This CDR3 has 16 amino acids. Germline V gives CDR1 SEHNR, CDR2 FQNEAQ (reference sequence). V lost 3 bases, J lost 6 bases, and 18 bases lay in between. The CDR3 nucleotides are TGTGCCAGCAGCTTTTCCGGGACAAGTTACTTCAATGAGCAGTTCTTC. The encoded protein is CASSFSGTSYFNEQFF.

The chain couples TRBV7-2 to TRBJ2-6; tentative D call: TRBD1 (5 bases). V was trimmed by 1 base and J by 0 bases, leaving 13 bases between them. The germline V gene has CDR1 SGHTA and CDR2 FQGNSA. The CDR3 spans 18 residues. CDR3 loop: CASSLDQGFVSGANVLTF. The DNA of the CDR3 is TGTGCCAGCAGCTTAGACCAGGGATTCGTCTCTGGGGCCAACGTCCTGACTTTC.

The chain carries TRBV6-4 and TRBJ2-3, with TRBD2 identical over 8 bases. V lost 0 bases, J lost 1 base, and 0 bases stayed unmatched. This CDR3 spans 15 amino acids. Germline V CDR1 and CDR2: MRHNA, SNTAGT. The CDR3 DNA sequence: TGTGCCAGCAGTGACTCGCGGGGGGGCACAGATACGCAGTATTTT. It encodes CASSDSRGGTDTQYF.

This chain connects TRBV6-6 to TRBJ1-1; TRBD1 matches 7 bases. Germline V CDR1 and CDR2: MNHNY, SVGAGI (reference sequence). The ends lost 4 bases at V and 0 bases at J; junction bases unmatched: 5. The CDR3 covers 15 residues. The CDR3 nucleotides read TGTGCCAGCAGTTTCGGGGGACAGTTGAACACTGAAGCTTTCTTT. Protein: CASSFGGQLNTEAFF.

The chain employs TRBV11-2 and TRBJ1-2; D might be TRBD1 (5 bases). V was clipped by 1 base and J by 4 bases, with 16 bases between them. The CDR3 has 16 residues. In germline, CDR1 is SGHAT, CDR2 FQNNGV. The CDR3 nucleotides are TGTGCCAGCAGCTTAGGGGGAGTTCGGGGGTCCTATGGCTACACCTTC. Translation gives CASSLGGVRGSYGYTF.